A single sample is the source of the 5 T cell receptor beta chains below, sequenced in a study of shared clonotypes between healthy human individuals. The method was immunoSEQ multiplex PCR; TCRdb's version includes in-frame clones alone and lacks a portion of them. The table records roughly 1,000,000 clones, 75% to 85% of them present only once. Sequenced sample: memory CD4+ T cells from PBMCs. This sample's subset: CD45RA-negative fraction. Every receptor here comes from a man between 18 and 29 years old in good health. Some clones in this sample may be carry-over from other donors' samples.

The rearrangement links TRBV28 to TRBJ2-2; D assignment may be TRBD1 or TRBD2 (5 bases each). The ends were cut back, 10 bases at V and 2 bases at J, with 23 bases in the middle. This CDR3 region has 17 residues. The germline V gene encodes CDR1 MDHEN and CDR2 SYDVKM. CDR3 coding DNA: TGTGCCACCCTAGAAACCCCGGGGACGGAAAACACCGGGGAGCTGTTTTTT. Translating gives CATLETPGTENTGELFF. The full variable domain, with the rest looked up from reference TRBV28 and TRBJ2-2, is DVKVTQSSRYLVKRTGEKVFLECVQDMDHENMFWYRQDPGLGLRLIYFSYDVKMKEKGDIPEGYSVSREKKERFSLILESASTNQTSMYLCATLETPGTENTGELFFGEGSRLTVL.

J is TRBJ2-7 and V is TRBV27; D not resolved. The CDR3 sequence is 13 residues long. V lost 3 bases and J lost 3, with 9 bases in between. Germline CDR1 is MNHEY and CDR2 is SMNVEV (reference sequence). CDR3 sequence: CASSFGPRYEQYF. The DNA of the CDR3 is TGTGCCAGCAGTTTTGGGCCCCGCTACGAGCAGTACTTC.

This sequence joins TRBV5-4 and TRBJ2-7; D is perhaps TRBD2 (6 bases). Germline V gives CDR1 SGHNT, CDR2 YYREEE (reference sequence). Trimming removed 1 base from V and 2 bases from J, with 10 bases in between. The CDR3 extends over 14 amino acids. CDR3: CASSLLGRPYEQYF. The CDR3 bases are TGTGCCAGCAGCTTGTTGGGGAGGCCCTACGAGCAGTACTTC. Full variable domain (rest looked up from reference TRBV5-4 and TRBJ2-7): ETGVTQSPTHLIKTRGQQVTLRCSSQSGHNTVSWYQQALGQGPQFIFQYYREEENGRGNFPPRFSGLQFPNYSSELNVNALELDDSALYLCASSLLGRPYEQYFGPGTRLTVT.

V and J are TRBV5-1 and TRBJ1-2; 7 nucleotides agree with TRBD1. V gave up 5 bases and J gave up 0 bases; unmatched junction bases: 10. This CDR3 is 16 amino acids long. Looked up from germline, CDR1 is SGHRS and CDR2 is YFSETQ. Here the CDR3 DNA reads TGCGCCAGCAGTTACCAGGGGGGCTCCTCTAACTATGGCTACACCTTC. It yields the protein CASSYQGGSSNYGYTF.

The rearrangement links TRBV4-3 to TRBJ2-2, with D perhaps TRBD2 (6 bases). The CDR3 contains 16 residues. Between the trimmed V and J ends, which lost 4 bases and 7 bases, there was a span of 19 bases. Germline V lookup: CDR1 LGHNA, CDR2 YSLEER. The CDR3, as DNA: TGCGCCAGCAGCCGCCCCGGGGCCCGGGGAGGCGGGGAGCTGTTTTTT. This gives the protein CASSRPGARGGGELFF.